The 24 T cell receptor beta chains below all came from one sample that was sequenced in a study of T cell responses to AZD1222 COVID-19 vaccine. Assay: immunoSEQ multiplex PCR; the TCRdb copy retains only in-frame clones and omits some. Here the sample spans 60,000 to 75,000 clones, 80% to 90% being singletons. Sequencing was performed on peripheral blood, taken on day 0 of AZD1222 vaccination. These receptors were collected from an adult in good health.

The chain recombines TRBV7-9 with TRBJ1-5; D is unclear. There are 13 residues in the CDR3. Germline CDR1 SEHNR, CDR2 FQNEAQ (reference sequence). V dropped 5 bases and J dropped 5 bases, with 10 bases sitting between them. In nucleotides, the CDR3 is TGTGCCAGCAGCGCCGACGGCTATCAGCCCCAGCATTTT. Translated, it gives CASSADGYQPQHF.

The chain recombines TRBV5-1 with TRBJ2-1; D call uncertain. Germline V gene lookup returns CDR1 SGHRS and CDR2 YFSETQ. CDR3 size: 15 residues. Trimming stripped 0 bases from V and 3 bases from J, with 10 bases between. CDR3 loop: CASSLAEESYNEQFF. In DNA, the CDR3 is TGCGCCAGCAGCTTGGCCGAGGAGAGCTACAATGAGCAGTTCTTC.

V usage is TRBV10-3 and J usage is TRBJ2-2; D is ambiguous. CDR3 length equals 14 residues. Germline V gene data show CDR1 as ENHRY and CDR2 as SYGVKD. V was pared by 3 bases and J by 4 bases, with 9 bases between. The CDR3: CAISDGPTTGELFF. CDR3 nucleotide sequence: TGTGCCATCAGTGACGGACCTACCACCGGGGAGCTGTTTTTT.

This rearrangement joins TRBV24-1 to TRBJ2-1; 16 nucleotides match TRBD2. The germline gives CDR1 KGHDR, CDR2 SFDVKD. V was pared by 5 bases and J by 1 base, with 7 bases of the junction left unmatched. The length of the CDR3 is 19 residues. As DNA, the CDR3 is TGTGCCACCAGTGCCGGGACTAGCGGGAGGGCCAGGTCCTACAATGAGCAGTTCTTC. As protein: CATSAGTSGRARSYNEQFF.

This chain uses TRBV29-1 with TRBJ1-3; a possible D gene is TRBD1 (5 bases). Trimming stripped 5 bases from V and 4 bases from J, with 12 bases between. The CDR3 spans 13 residues. Germline loops: CDR1 SQVTM, CDR2 ANQGSEA. DNA of the CDR3: TGCAGCGTTTGGAGCAGGGTGGGAAACACCATATATTTT. The encoded protein is CSVWSRVGNTIYF.

This clone has a handful of counts. The V gene is TRBV28, the J gene TRBJ2-5; 10 nucleotides align to TRBD1. The germline V gene encodes CDR1 MDHEN and CDR2 SYDVKM. There are 15 residues in the CDR3. With 3 bases clipped from V and 4 bases from J, the junction kept 5 bases outside the gene matches. The CDR3, as DNA: TGTGCCAGCAGTTTGGGGACAGGGGTCCGAGAGACCCAGTACTTC. Protein: CASSLGTGVRETQYF.

The chain carries TRBV14 and TRBJ2-7, with TRBD1 identical over 10 bases. CDR3 length: 16 residues. Germline V gene lookup returns CDR1 SGHDN and CDR2 FVKESK. With 9 bases clipped from V and 1 base from J, the junction kept 12 bases outside the gene matches. The CDR3 nucleotides are TGTGCCAGTATCCCAGGCGGGACAGGGGCGTCCTACGAGCAGTACTTC. Protein sequence: CASIPGGTGASYEQYF.

V gene TRBV6-5 combines with J gene TRBJ1-1, with D uncertain. This CDR3 comprises 14 residues. The germline V gene encodes CDR1 MNHEY and CDR2 SVGAGI. With 2 bases removed from V and 5 bases from J, the gap between germline ends came to 12 bases. The CDR3 sequence: CASSYLGVGTEAFF. For the CDR3, the DNA is TGTGCCAGCAGTTACCTGGGTGTAGGGACTGAAGCTTTCTTT.

This clone was detected a few times. The chain links TRBV5-4 to TRBJ2-5; 7 bases align to TRBD2. The junction had 1 base not matched to a gene; V was cut back by 1 base and J by 4 bases. CDR3 length: 13 amino acids. The germline CDR1 and CDR2 sequences are SGHNT and YYREEE (reference sequence). CDR3 coding DNA: TGTGCCAGCAGCTTGCCTAGCGGAGAGACCCAGTACTTC. Its protein product is CASSLPSGETQYF. The full variable domain, in which reference TRBV5-4 and TRBJ2-5 provide the parts outside the CDR3, is ETGVTQSPTHLIKTRGQQVTLRCSSQSGHNTVSWYQQALGQGPQFIFQYYREEENGRGNFPPRFSGLQFPNYSSELNVNALELDDSALYLCASSLPSGETQYFGPGTRLLVL.

This clone was seen a handful of times. V usage is TRBV20-1 and J usage is TRBJ2-1; D is possibly TRBD2 (6 bases). Deletions cut 3 bases from V and 12 bases from J, with 12 bases between. This CDR3 contains 11 residues. CDR1 is DFQATT and CDR2 is SNEGSKA in the germline V gene (reference sequence). The CDR3 nucleotides read TGCAGTGCTAGTACGGGAGAGGGGCAGTTCTTC. Translated: CSASTGEGQFF.

The rearrangement uses TRBV11-2 and TRBJ1-5; TRBD1 agrees at 8 bases. CDR3 length: 15 residues. The trim removed 5 bases at V and 0 bases at J, leaving 3 bases unmatched. Germline loops: CDR1 SGHAT, CDR2 FQNNGV. The DNA of the CDR3 is TGTGCCAGCAGCCCCGGACAGGGTAGCAATCAGCCCCAGCATTTT. It specifies CASSPGQGSNQPQHF.

The rearrangement joins TRBV19 to TRBJ2-3; D ambiguous. Germline lookup yields CDR1 LNHDA and CDR2 SQIVND (reference sequence). Trimming stripped 1 base from V and 4 bases from J, with 3 bases between. There are 12 residues in the CDR3. The DNA of the CDR3 is TGTGCCAGTAGTATAGCCCCAGATACGCAGTATTTT. Translation: CASSIAPDTQYF.

V is TRBV10-3 and J is TRBJ1-6; 10 bases line up with TRBD1. The trim removed 6 bases at V and 6 bases at J, leaving 8 bases unmatched. This CDR3 comprises 16 residues. CDR1 ENHRY and CDR2 SYGVKD come from the germline V gene. The CDR3 DNA reads TGTGCCATCAGCGTCGGACAGGGGGTTGTTAATTCACCCCTCCACTTT. This gives the protein CAISVGQGVVNSPLHF.

In its sample, this clone was seen once. The chain recombines TRBV3-1 (or the pseudogene TRBV3-2) with TRBJ1-5, with a weak D call TRBD1 (5 bases). V lost 0 bases and J lost 7, with 13 bases in between. Per germline, CDR1 LGHDT and CDR2 YNNKEL (reference sequence). This CDR3 has 15 residues. The CDR3 coding sequence is TGTGCCAGCAGCCAAGATGAGTTAGGGGAACAGCCCCAGCATTTT. It is translated as CASSQDELGEQPQHF.

The gene calls are TRBV5-4 and TRBJ2-1, with a possible D match to TRBD1 (6 bases). The V end lost 3 bases, the J end lost 5 bases, and 6 bases lay between the germline ends. CDR3 length: 12 residues. The germline CDR1 and CDR2 sequences are SGHNT and YYREEE (reference sequence). The CDR3 reads CASSSGDNEQFF. CDR3 sequence (DNA): TGTGCCAGCAGCTCAGGGGACAATGAGCAGTTCTTC. The whole variable domain, remainder taken from reference TRBV5-4 and TRBJ2-1, is ETGVTQSPTHLIKTRGQQVTLRCSSQSGHNTVSWYQQALGQGPQFIFQYYREEENGRGNFPPRFSGLQFPNYSSELNVNALELDDSALYLCASSSGDNEQFFGPGTRLTVL.

This sequence joins TRBV19 and TRBJ1-2, with a weak D call TRBD1 (5 bases). The V gene's germline CDR1 is LNHDA and CDR2 SQIVND (reference sequence). V lost 8 bases to trimming and J lost 4 bases, with 14 bases between them. This CDR3 is built from 13 residues. CDR3 amino acids: CASAGPGPYGYTF. The DNA for the CDR3 is TGTGCCAGTGCGGGGCCAGGGCCCTATGGCTACACCTTC.

The sample holds a few counts of this clone. The chain links TRBV6-2 or TRBV6-3 to TRBJ2-1; a weak D match, TRBD1 (5 bases). Trimming removed 0 bases at V and 10 bases at J, with 7 bases between. In germline, CDR1 is MNHEY, CDR2 SVGEGT. This CDR3 is built from 12 residues. The CDR3 DNA is TGTGCCAGCAGTTACTCGAGGACAGAGCAGTTCTTC. Its protein is CASSYSRTEQFF.

V usage is TRBV11-2 and J usage is TRBJ2-2; possibly TRBD2 for D (5 bases). V was trimmed by 6 bases and J by 6 bases, leaving 17 bases between them. CDR3 size: 15 residues. The germline CDR1 and CDR2 sequences are SGHAT and FQNNGV. Here the CDR3 reads CASRPLTIYAGELFF. CDR3 nucleotide sequence: TGTGCCAGCAGGCCCTTGACTATTTACGCCGGGGAGCTGTTTTTT.

This clone is medium-sized by share. J is TRBJ1-6 and V is TRBV6-2 or TRBV6-3, with D perhaps matching TRBD1 (6 bases). V dropped 2 bases and J dropped 9 bases, with 17 bases sitting between them. Germline values: CDR1 MNHEY, CDR2 SVGEGT. The CDR3 spans 16 residues. The CDR3 region is CASSYEAGGAFSPLHF. DNA of the CDR3: TGTGCCAGCAGTTACGAGGCCGGGGGCGCATTTTCACCCCTCCACTTT.

In its sample, this clone was seen once. The chain combines TRBV5-1 with TRBJ1-2; the D is unclear. V lost 0 bases, J lost 3 bases, and 15 bases lay in between. The CDR3 sequence is 16 residues long. Germline V gene data show CDR1 as SGHRS and CDR2 as YFSETQ. The CDR3 sequence: CASSLDRPRVDYGYTF. The CDR3, as DNA: TGCGCCAGCAGCTTGGATCGTCCGAGGGTCGACTATGGCTACACCTTC.

The chain links TRBV19 to TRBJ1-5; D ambiguous. Germline CDR1 reads LNHDA; CDR2 reads SQIVND (reference sequence). The V gene lost 7 bases and the J gene lost 1 base, with 11 bases spanning the gap. This CDR3 contains 14 residues. For the CDR3, the DNA is TGTGCCAGTATAAACCTGGGGAGCAATCAGCCCCAGCATTTT. This gives the protein CASINLGSNQPQHF. The whole variable domain, filled in from reference TRBV19 and TRBJ1-5, reads DGGITQSPKYLFRKEGQNVTLSCEQNLNHDAMYWYRQDPGQGLRLIYYSQIVNDFQKGDIAEGYSVSREKKESFPLTVTSAQKNPTAFYLCASINLGSNQPQHFGDGTRLSIL.

The chain recombines TRBV4-1 with TRBJ2-7, with 13 bases aligning to TRBD2. V was pared by 4 bases and J by 0 bases, with 12 bases of the junction left unmatched. Germline V gene sequence: CDR1 MGHRA, CDR2 YSYEKL. The CDR3 totals 19 residues. CDR3: CASSPLFGLAGVFSYEQYF. In DNA form, the CDR3 reads TGCGCCAGCAGCCCCCTCTTCGGACTAGCGGGAGTTTTCTCCTACGAGCAGTACTTC.

The chain is built from TRBV6-2 or TRBV6-3 and TRBJ1-5, with D tentatively TRBD1 (6 bases). CDR1 and CDR2 (germline): MNHEY, SVGEGT. CDR3 length: 14 amino acids. Trimming pared 2 bases from V and 6 bases from J, leaving 11 bases between. The CDR3 DNA reads as TGTGCCAGCAGTTACAAAGGGGGTCCTCAGCCCCAGCATTTT. Its protein product is CASSYKGGPQPQHF.

J is TRBJ2-2 and V is TRBV12-3 or TRBV12-4, with no clear D. The CDR3 covers 13 residues. Trimming removed 8 bases from V and 0 bases from J, with 7 bases in between. CDR3 bases: TGTGCCAGCCATACAACGAACACCGGGGAGCTGTTTTTT. This encodes CASHTTNTGELFF.